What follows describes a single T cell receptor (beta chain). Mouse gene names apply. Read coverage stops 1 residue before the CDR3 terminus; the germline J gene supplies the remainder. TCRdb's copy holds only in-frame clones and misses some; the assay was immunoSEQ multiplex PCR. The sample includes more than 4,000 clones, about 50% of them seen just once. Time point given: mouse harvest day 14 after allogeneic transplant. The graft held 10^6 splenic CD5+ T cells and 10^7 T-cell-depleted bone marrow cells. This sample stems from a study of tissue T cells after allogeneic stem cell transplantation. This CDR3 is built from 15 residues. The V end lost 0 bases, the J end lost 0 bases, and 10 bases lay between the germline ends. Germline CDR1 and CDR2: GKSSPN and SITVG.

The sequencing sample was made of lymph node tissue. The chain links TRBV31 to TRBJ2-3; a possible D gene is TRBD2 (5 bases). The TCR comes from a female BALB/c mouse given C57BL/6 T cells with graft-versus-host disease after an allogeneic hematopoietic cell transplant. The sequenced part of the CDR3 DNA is TGTGCCTGGAGTCTAAGGTGGGGTAGTGCAGAAACGCTGTAT. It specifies CAWSLRWGSAETLY. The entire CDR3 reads CAWSLRWGSAETLYF.